These T cell receptor beta chains were read from a single sample in a study of STAT5B mutations in CD4+ large granular lymphocyte leukemia. Some clones are missing from TCRdb's copy, which holds only in-frame ones; the method was immunoSEQ multiplex PCR. The repertoire holds around 30,000 clones, with about 70% as singletons. Sequencing was performed on CD4+ T cells from blood buffy coats. The receptors stem from a human donor in good health. Both conserved end residues are part of each CDR3. Fields, in order: D gene, J gene, V gene, clone size, CDR3 DNA, CDR3 protein. The D gene is left open where the match is weak. The size field is filled for only some rows; it gives once, few, many or a size class.

>NA|TRBJ2-3|TRBV18|once
TGTGCCAGCTCACCACCGGTCACAGATACGCAGTATTTT
CASSPPVTDTQYF
>NA|TRBJ1-1|TRBV7-9|NA
TGTGCCAGCAGCTTAGACTTCCGGGTCCCGAACACTGAAGCTTTCTTT
CASSLDFRVPNTEAFF
>NA|TRBJ2-7|TRBV6-1|few
TGTGCCAGCAGTGACTGGACCCTACAGGGCTCCTACGAGCAGTACTTC
CASSDWTLQGSYEQYF
>NA|TRBJ2-5|TRBV30|NA
TGTGCCTGGCAGCGACAGGACCTCCGGGAGACCCAGTACTTC
CAWQRQDLRETQYF
>NA|TRBJ1-1|TRBV2|NA
TGTGCCAGCAGTGAATTTCGGTCTGGGGGAAAGAACACTGAAGCTTTCTTT
CASSEFRSGGKNTEAFF
>TRBD1|TRBJ2-7|TRBV6-6|NA
TGTGCCAGCAGTGGGACAGGCACTCCTTCCGAGCAGTACTTC
CASSGTGTPSEQYF
>NA|TRBJ2-5|TRBV29-1|NA
TGCAGCGTTTACGATTCCGGACTAACGGAGACCCAGTACTTC
CSVYDSGLTETQYF
>TRBD1|TRBJ1-1|TRBV19|NA
TGTGCCAGTAGGGGGACAGAGGCATTGAACACTGAAGCTTTCTTT
CASRGTEALNTEAFF
>NA|TRBJ1-1|TRBV19|NA
TGTGCCAGTAGTACAACTGAGGACACTGAAGCTTTCTTT
CASSTTEDTEAFF
>NA|TRBJ2-7|TRBV5-4|NA
TGTGCCAGCAGCTTGTCCTCCATAGGGAGTTCCTACGAGCAGTACTTC
CASSLSSIGSSYEQYF
>NA|TRBJ1-3|TRBV6-4|NA
TGTGCCAGCAGGGCGGACAGTAGCTCTGGAAACACCATATATTTT
CASRADSSSGNTIYF
>NA|TRBJ1-1|TRBV6-1|NA
TGTGCCAGCAGTGACGAGGGCCGGAACACTGAAGCTTTCTTT
CASSDEGRNTEAFF
>NA|TRBJ1-3|TRBV19|NA
TGTGCCAGTAAATTCGGAGTGGTACGGGGAAACACCATATATTTT
CASKFGVVRGNTIYF
>NA|TRBJ2-3|TRBV7-7|NA
TGTGCCAGCAGCTTAGACCAGGGCACAGATACGCAGTATTTT
CASSLDQGTDTQYF
>NA|TRBJ1-1|TRBV9|NA
TGTGCCAGCAGTATCCACGAGGGCACTGAAGCTTTCTTT
CASSIHEGTEAFF
>NA|TRBJ2-6|TRBV11-2|few
TGTGCCAGCAGCTCCCCCGGGTCCTCTGGGGCCAACGTCCTGACTTTC
CASSSPGSSGANVLTF
>NA|TRBJ1-6|TRBV5-6|NA
TGTGCCAGCAGCTGGGGCAGGGGAAATTCACCCCTCCACTTT
CASSWGRGNSPLHF
>NA|TRBJ1-2|TRBV29-1|NA
TGCAGCGTTGGAGGTGGGAACTATGGCTACACCTTC
CSVGGGNYGYTF
>TRBD1|TRBJ2-7|TRBV5-6|NA
TGTGCCAGCAGCTCGGGTACAGGGGGAAGGAGGAGCTCCTACGAGCAGTACTTC
CASSSGTGGRRSSYEQYF
>NA|TRBJ2-7|TRBV5-1|NA
TGCGCCAGCAGCTACCGCCAGGGCAGCTCCTACGAGCAGTACTTC
CASSYRQGSSYEQYF
>TRBD1|TRBJ2-7|TRBV27|NA
TGTGCCAGCAGCCCAATGACAGGGGCCCCCTACGAGCAGTACTTC
CASSPMTGAPYEQYF
>NA|TRBJ1-2|TRBV6-5|NA
TGTGCCAGCAGTTACCTTACCCATCAAGGCCACTATGGCTACACCTTC
CASSYLTHQGHYGYTF
>TRBD1|TRBJ1-1|TRBV6-4|few
TGTGCCAGCAGGGAGACAGGGAAGAACACTGAAGCTTTCTTT
CASRETGKNTEAFF
>NA|TRBJ1-3|TRBV11-2|NA
TGTGCCAGCAGCCTGCTACTCGGACCCTCTGGAAACACCATATATTTT
CASSLLLGPSGNTIYF
>NA|TRBJ1-2|TRBV6-5|NA
TGTGCCAGCAGGTTCCTCTATGGCTACACCTTC
CASRFLYGYTF